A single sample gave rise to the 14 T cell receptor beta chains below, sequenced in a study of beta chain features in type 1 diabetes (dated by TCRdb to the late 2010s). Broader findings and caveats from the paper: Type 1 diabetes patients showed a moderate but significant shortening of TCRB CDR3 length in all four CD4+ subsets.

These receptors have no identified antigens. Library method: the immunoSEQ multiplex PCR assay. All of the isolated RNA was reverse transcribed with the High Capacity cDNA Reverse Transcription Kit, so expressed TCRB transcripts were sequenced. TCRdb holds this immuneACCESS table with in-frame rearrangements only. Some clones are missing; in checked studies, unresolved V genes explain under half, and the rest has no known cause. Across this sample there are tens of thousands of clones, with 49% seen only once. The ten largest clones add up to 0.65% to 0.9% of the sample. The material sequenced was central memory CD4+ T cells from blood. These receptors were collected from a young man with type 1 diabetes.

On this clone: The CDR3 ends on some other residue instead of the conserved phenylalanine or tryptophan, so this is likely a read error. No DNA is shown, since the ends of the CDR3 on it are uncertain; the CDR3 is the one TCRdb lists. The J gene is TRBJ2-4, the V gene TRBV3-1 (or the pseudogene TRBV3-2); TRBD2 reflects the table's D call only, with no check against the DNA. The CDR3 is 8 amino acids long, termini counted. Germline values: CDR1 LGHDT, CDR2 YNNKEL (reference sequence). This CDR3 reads CASSQSGS.

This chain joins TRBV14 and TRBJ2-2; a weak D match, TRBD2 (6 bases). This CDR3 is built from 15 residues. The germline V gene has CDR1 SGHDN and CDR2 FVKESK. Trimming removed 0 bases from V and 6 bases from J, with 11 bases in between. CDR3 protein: CASSQDLPGAGELFF. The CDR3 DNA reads TGTGCCAGCAGCCAAGATTTGCCGGGGGCCGGGGAGCTGTTTTTT.

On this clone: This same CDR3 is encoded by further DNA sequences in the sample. CDR3: CASSLDGSYEQYF. As DNA, the CDR3 is TGCGCCAGCAGCTTGGACGGGAGCTACGAGCAGTACTTC. The chain employs TRBV5-1 and TRBJ2-7, with D possibly matching TRBD2 (6 bases). Germline V gene sequence: CDR1 SGHRS, CDR2 YFSETQ. The CDR3 covers 13 residues. V was pared by 0 bases and J by 3 bases, with 7 bases between.

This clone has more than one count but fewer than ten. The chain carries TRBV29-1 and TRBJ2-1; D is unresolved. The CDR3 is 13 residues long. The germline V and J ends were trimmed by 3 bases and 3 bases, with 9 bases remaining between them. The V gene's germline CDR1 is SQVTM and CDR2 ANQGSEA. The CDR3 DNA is TGCAGCGTTGAGATCCAGGACTACAATGAGCAGTTCTTC. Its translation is CSVEIQDYNEQFF.

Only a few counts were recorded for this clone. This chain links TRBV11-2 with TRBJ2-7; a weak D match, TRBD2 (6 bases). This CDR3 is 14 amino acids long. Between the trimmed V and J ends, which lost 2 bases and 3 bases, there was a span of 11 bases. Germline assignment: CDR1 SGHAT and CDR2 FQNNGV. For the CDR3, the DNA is TGTGCCAGCAGCTTATCTCTGGGAGGCTACGAGCAGTACTTC. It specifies CASSLSLGGYEQYF.

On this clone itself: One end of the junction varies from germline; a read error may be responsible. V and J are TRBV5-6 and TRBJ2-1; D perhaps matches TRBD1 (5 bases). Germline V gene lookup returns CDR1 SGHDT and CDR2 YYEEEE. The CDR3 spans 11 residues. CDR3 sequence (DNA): TGTGCCAGCAGCCAGGGTGGAGAGCGGTTCTTC. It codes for CASSQGGERFF.

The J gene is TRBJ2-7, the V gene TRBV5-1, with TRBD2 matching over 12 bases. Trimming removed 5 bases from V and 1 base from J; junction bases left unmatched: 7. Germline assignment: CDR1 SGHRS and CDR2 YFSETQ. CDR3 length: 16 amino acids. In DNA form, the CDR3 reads TGCGCCAGCAGTCCTTCACTAGCGGGGGGTTCCTACGAGCAGTACTTC. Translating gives CASSPSLAGGSYEQYF.

The CDR3 spells CASSDGTVSGANVLTF. The DNA for the CDR3 is TGTGCCAGCAGTGACGGGACAGTCTCTGGGGCCAACGTCCTGACTTTC. V gene TRBV25-1 combines with J gene TRBJ2-6; 7 nucleotides line up with TRBD1. In germline, CDR1 is MGHDK, CDR2 SYGVNS. The CDR3 is 16 amino acids. Germline trimming cut 3 bases from V and 0 bases from J; bases unmatched to any gene: 2.

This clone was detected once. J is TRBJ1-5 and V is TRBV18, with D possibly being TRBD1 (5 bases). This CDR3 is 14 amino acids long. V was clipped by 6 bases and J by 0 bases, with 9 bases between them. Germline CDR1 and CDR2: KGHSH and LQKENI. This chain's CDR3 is CASSPGDSNQPQHF. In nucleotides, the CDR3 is TGTGCCAGCTCCCCGGGGGATAGCAATCAGCCCCAGCATTTT.

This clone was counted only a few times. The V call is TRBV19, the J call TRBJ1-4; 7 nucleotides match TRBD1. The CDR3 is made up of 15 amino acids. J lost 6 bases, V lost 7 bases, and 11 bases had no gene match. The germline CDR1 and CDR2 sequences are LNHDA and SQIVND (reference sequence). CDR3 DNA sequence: TGTGCCAGTATCCTGGGAGCCAGGGGGGATGAAAAACTGTTTTTT. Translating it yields CASILGARGDEKLFF.

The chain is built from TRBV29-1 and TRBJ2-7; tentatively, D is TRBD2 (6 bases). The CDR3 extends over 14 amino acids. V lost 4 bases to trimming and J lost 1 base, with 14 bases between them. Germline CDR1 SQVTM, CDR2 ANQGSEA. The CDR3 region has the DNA TGCAGCGTTGCCGAGTACGGGAGTTCCTACGAGCAGTACTTC. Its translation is CSVAEYGSSYEQYF.

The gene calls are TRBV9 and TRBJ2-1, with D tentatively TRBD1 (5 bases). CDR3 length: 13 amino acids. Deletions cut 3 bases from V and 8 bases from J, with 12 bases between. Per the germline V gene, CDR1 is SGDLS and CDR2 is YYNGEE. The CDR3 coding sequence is TGTGCCAGCAGCGCACAGGTGGTGGATGAGCAGTTCTTC. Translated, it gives CASSAQVVDEQFF.

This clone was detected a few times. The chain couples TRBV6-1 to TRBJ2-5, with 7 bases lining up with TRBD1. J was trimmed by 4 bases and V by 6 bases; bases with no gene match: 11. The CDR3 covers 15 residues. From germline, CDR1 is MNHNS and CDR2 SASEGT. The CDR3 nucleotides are TGTGCCAGCAGCGAGGGACAGTCAAGGCGAGAGACCCAGTACTTC. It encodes CASSEGQSRRETQYF.

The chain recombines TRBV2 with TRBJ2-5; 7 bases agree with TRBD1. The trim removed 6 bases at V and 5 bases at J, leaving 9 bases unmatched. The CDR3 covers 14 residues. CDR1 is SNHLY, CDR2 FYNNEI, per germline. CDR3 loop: CASRGQVEGETQYF. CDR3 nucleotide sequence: TGTGCCAGCAGAGGACAGGTCGAAGGGGAGACCCAGTACTTC.